This entry describes one TCR beta chain. Its matching antigen is unknown. Sequencing was performed with immunoSEQ multiplex PCR; in TCRdb, only in-frame clones are kept and a portion is missing. The sample includes approximately 160,000 clones, less than 90% of them seen just once. Germline lookup yields CDR1 MDHEN and CDR2 SYDVKM. This CDR3 has 15 residues. V dropped 6 bases and J dropped 6; count of bases not matched to a gene: 10. This record belongs to a study of cytomegalovirus exposure and HLA in healthy donors. Whole-study context: The 130 or so validation repertoires, a later analysis reported, used the same platform as the 700 or so repertoires from the first cohort. Points from the study as a whole: The authors confirmed in vitro that a few CMV-associated chains were specific for CMV antigens.

The chain joins TRBV28 to TRBJ1-1; 10 bases line up with TRBD1. This sequence was found in a woman aged 18-29 years in good health and CMV-seropositive. The sequenced material came from PBMCs. The chain's CDR3 is CASRGGQGRYAEAFF. The DNA of the CDR3 is TGTGCCAGCAGGGGGGGACAGGGGAGGTACGCTGAAGCTTTCTTT.